The T cell receptor (beta chain) under discussion was sequenced for a study of T-cell reconstitution after alpha-beta-depleted transplantation in children. The library targeted TCRbeta and was prepared with unique molecular identifiers. TCRdb re-called the PCR reads with MiXCR, one entry per CDR3 protein. Among fewer than 350,000 distinct CDR3 sequences, over 9% were seen once, and the ten largest hold over 6%. This CDR3 region has 14 residues. The germline V and J ends were trimmed by 3 bases and 7 bases, with 16 bases remaining between them. General observations from the study: After transplant, at about two months, alpha-beta T cells were reportedly derived from several hundred expanded graft clones. Newly produced T cells mostly provided counts and TCRbeta diversity after one year, as hyperexpanded clones declined.

As for this clonotype: Its cognate antigen is unknown.

The V call is TRBV23-1, the J call TRBJ2-7; a weak D match, TRBD1 (6 bases). TRBV23-1 counts as an open reading frame of uncertain function. This receptor was identified in a boy younger than two with acute myeloid leukemia, due to receive a stem cell transplant. The sample in question was PBMCs, obtained before TCRalphabeta/CD19-depleted stem cell transplant. CDR3 sequence reads: CASSHQGKGVEQYF. CDR3 DNA: TGCGCCAGCAGTCACCAGGGGAAAGGCGTAGAGCAGTACTTC.